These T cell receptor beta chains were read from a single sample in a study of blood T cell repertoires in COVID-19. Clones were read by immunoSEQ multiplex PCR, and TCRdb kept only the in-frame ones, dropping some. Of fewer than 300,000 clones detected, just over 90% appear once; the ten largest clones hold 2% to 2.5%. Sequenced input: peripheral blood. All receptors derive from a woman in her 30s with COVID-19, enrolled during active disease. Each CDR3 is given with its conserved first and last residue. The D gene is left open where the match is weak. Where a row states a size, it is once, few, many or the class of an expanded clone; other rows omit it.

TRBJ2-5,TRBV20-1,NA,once,TGCGGTACACTAGTACAAGAGACCCAGTACTTC,CGTLVQETQYF
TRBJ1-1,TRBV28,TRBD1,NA,TGTGCCAGCAGATTGGGACAGGGGGCTGGGAACACTGAAGCTTTCTTT,CASRLGQGAGNTEAFF
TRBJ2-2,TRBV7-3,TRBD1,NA,TGTGCCAGCAGCCCAACAGGGGTCACCGGGGAGCTGTTTTTT,CASSPTGVTGELFF
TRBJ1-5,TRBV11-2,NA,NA,TGTGCCAGCAGCTTAGGACACCCGGTAGGTGATCAGCCCCAGCATTTT,CASSLGHPVGDQPQHF
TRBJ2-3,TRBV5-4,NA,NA,TGTGCCAGCAGCTTGGGGGGCCGAGATACGCAGTATTTT,CASSLGGRDTQYF
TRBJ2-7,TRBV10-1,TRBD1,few,TGCGCCAGCAGTGCGGGACAGGCCTACGAGCAGTACTTC,CASSAGQAYEQYF
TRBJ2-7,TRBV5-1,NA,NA,TGCGCCAGCAGCTATGACTGGTCCTACGAGCAGTACTTC,CASSYDWSYEQYF
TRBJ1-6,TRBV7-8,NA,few,TGTGCCAGCAGCTTTCGTGTCAGGGATAATTCACCCCTCCACTTT,CASSFRVRDNSPLHF
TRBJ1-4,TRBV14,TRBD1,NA,TGTGCCAGCAGCCAATTTCACGGGGACAGTGAAAAACTGTTTTTT,CASSQFHGDSEKLFF
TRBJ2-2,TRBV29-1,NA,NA,TGCAGCGTTGCAACCGGGACACCGAACACCGGGGAGCTGTTTTTT,CSVATGTPNTGELFF
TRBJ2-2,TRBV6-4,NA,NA,TGTGCCAGCAGCGCAGTCGGGGAGGAGGCCGGGGAGCTGTTTTTT,CASSAVGEEAGELFF
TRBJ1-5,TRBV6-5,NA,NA,TGTGCCAGCCGATTAAGGCAGGATAGACAGCCCCAGCATTTT,CASRLRQDRQPQHF
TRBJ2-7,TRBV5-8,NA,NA,TGTGCCAGCAGCCCTCAGGGGCGCAAGGACCACGAGCAGTACTTC,CASSPQGRKDHEQYF
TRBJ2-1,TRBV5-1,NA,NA,TGCGCCAGCAGCTTTGGTACTTACTCCTACAATGAGCAGTTCTTC,CASSFGTYSYNEQFF
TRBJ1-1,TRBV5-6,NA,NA,TGTGCCAGCAGCTCACCTACAGGGAGTTTGAACACTGAAGCCTTCTTT,CASSSPTGSLNTEAFF
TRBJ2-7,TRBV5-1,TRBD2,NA,TGCGCCAGCAGCTTGGCCAGGAGCGTAGCGGGAGACTCCTACGAGCAGTACTTC,CASSLARSVAGDSYEQYF
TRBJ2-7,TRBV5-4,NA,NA,TGTGCCAGCAGCGGGGACTTCTACGAGCAGTACTTC,CASSGDFYEQYF
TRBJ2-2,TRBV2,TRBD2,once,TGTGCCAGCATTGGGGCTAGCGGGAGTCCCGGGGAGCTGTTTTTT,CASIGASGSPGELFF
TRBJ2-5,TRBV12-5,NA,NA,TGTGCTAGTGGCCCAAGGGGTGCCCAAGAGACCCAGTACTTC,CASGPRGAQETQYF
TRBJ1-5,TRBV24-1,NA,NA,TGTGCCACCAGTGATTCGCGGGGGGCCCGACAGCATTTT,CATSDSRGARQHF
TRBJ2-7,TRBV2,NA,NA,TGTGCCAGCAGTGAAGTGGGACTGATTGAGGGCGAGCAGTACTTC,CASSEVGLIEGEQYF
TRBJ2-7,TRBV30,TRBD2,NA,TGTGCCTGGAGTGTAGTGGGAGGGTTACACGAGCAGTACTTC,CAWSVVGGLHEQYF
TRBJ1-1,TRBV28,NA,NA,TGTGCCAGCGGAGCGTATGAAGCTTTCTTT,CASGAYEAFF
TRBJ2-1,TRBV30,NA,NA,TGTGCCTGGAGTCTGGACAGCCGGAATGAGCAGTTCTTC,CAWSLDSRNEQFF
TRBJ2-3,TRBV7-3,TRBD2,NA,TGTGCCAGCAGCGTCTCCGGGACTACCACAGATACGCAGTATTTT,CASSVSGTTTDTQYF
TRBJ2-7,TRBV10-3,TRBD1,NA,TGTGCCATCGGGACAGGGGGCTACGAGCAGTACTTC,CAIGTGGYEQYF
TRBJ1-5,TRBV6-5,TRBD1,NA,TGTGCCGCCGGCCGCAGGGGGCTTAGTCAGCCCCAGCATTTT,CAAGRRGLSQPQHF
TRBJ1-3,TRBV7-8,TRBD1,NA,TGTGCCAGCAGCTCGCTACAGGGGAAAGGAAACACCATATATTTT,CASSSLQGKGNTIYF
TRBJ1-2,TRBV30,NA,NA,TGTGCCTGGAGTGTACAGGGAGCTTATGGGAACACCTTC,CAWSVQGAYGNTF
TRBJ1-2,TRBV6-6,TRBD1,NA,TGTGCCAGCAGCCGACATATCCGGGACAGCGAAGGCTACACCTTC,CASSRHIRDSEGYTF
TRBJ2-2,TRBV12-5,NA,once,TGTGCTAGTGGCTACGAGGGGAACACCGGGGAGCTGTTTTTT,CASGYEGNTGELFF
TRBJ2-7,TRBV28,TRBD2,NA,TGTGCCAGCAGTTCCCCGGGGAGCGGGGGGCCCTACGAGCAGTACTTC,CASSSPGSGGPYEQYF
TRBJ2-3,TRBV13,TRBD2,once,TGTGCCAGCAGCGCTAGCGGGATAGCGCAGTATTTT,CASSASGIAQYF